The 32 T cell receptor beta chains given below trace back to one sample, sequenced in a study of T-cell reconstitution after alpha-beta-depleted transplantation in children. Researchers prepared the TCRbeta library using unique molecular identifiers, the study reports. Using its own MiXCR run on the PCR reads, TCRdb lists one record per CDR3 protein. This sample yields some 200,000 distinct CDR3 sequences, of which about 8.7% are seen a single time; 35% to 40% belongs to the top ten. The source was PBMCs, mostly from graft donor cells, collected 360 days after TCRalphabeta/CD19-depleted stem cell transplant. These receptors all stem from a male patient aged 2 to 10 who had a stem cell transplant for acute myeloid leukemia, so the T cells may come from the graft donor.

This clonotype showed up just a few times. J is TRBJ2-7 and V is TRBV12-3 or TRBV12-4; D possibly corresponds to TRBD1 (6 bases). The V and J ends lost 5 bases and 0 bases respectively, with 11 bases between them. The CDR3 consists of 14 residues. DNA for the CDR3: TGTGCCAGCAGTGGGGGCAGTTACTCCTACGAGCAGTACTTC. Amino acids: CASSGGSYSYEQYF.

This clonotype was counted ten times or more. This sequence joins TRBV28 and TRBJ2-1, with 13 bases fitting TRBD2. J gave up 7 bases and V 4 bases, and 10 bases lay outside the gene matches. This CDR3 region has 17 residues. Germline CDR1 is MDHEN and CDR2 is SYDVKM. Here the CDR3 DNA reads TGTGCCAGCAGTTCGGGACTAGCGGGGCCAGCGTGGAATGAGCAGTTCTTC. It is translated as CASSSGLAGPAWNEQFF.

This clonotype appeared many times. The rearrangement links TRBV12-3 or TRBV12-4 to TRBJ2-1; D gene uncertain. The CDR3 spans 16 residues. The ends were cut back, 3 bases at V and 0 bases at J, with 12 bases in the middle. Written as DNA, the CDR3 is TGTGCCAGCAGTTTTCCCCACTTAAGCTCCTACAATGAGCAGTTCTTC. Its protein product is CASSFPHLSSYNEQFF.

At least ten counts were recorded for this clonotype. The chain recombines TRBV19 with TRBJ2-7, with TRBD1 matching over 10 bases. V lost 5 bases, J lost 2 bases, and 3 bases stayed unmatched. Per germline, CDR1 LNHDA and CDR2 SQIVND (reference sequence). The CDR3 runs to 14 residues. The CDR3 coding sequence is TGTGCCAGTAGTGCCGGGACAGGGGCCTACGAGCAGTACGTC. It codes for CASSAGTGAYEQYV.

This clonotype was observed a handful of times. The chain has TRBV3-1 and TRBJ2-2; TRBD2 matches 8 bases. The V segment lost 6 bases and the J segment 1 base; nucleotides outside the gene matches: 10. The CDR3 has 17 amino acids. Germline V gene sequence: CDR1 LGHDT, CDR2 YNNKEL (reference sequence). CDR3 residues: CASRDPGTRGNTGELFF. Here the CDR3 DNA reads TGTGCCAGCAGAGACCCCGGGACTAGGGGGAACACCGGGGAGCTGTTTTTT.

This clonotype was found a few times. This chain uses TRBV5-1 with TRBJ1-2, with 7 nucleotides matching TRBD1. Germline-derived CDR1 and CDR2 are SGHRS and YFSETQ. Unmatched junction bases numbered 4, after V lost 2 bases and J lost 6 bases. This CDR3 spans 13 amino acids. CDR3 coding DNA: TGCGCCAGCAGCTTCACAGGGGAGGATGGCTACACCTTC. Residues: CASSFTGEDGYTF.

This clonotype was seen a handful of times. The rearrangement links TRBV4-3 to TRBJ2-3, with 12 bases matching TRBD2. Germline loops: CDR1 LGHNA, CDR2 YSLEER. V shed 4 bases, J shed 10 bases, and the junction held 6 bases outside the gene matches. CDR3 length: 14 amino acids. CDR3 coding DNA: TGCGCCAGCAGCCTACTAGCGGGAGGCTCTCCGCAGTATTTT. As protein: CASSLLAGGSPQYF.

This chain connects TRBV9 to TRBJ2-1, with 7 bases matching TRBD1. Germline V gives CDR1 SGDLS, CDR2 YYNGEE. The CDR3 contains 14 residues. The trim removed 2 bases at V and 6 bases at J, leaving 5 bases unmatched. The CDR3 bases are TGTGCCAGCAGCGTCCGGGACAGTCTCAATGAGCAGTTCTTC. Translation: CASSVRDSLNEQFF. Full variable domain (remainder filled in from reference TRBV9 and TRBJ2-1): DSGVTQTPKHLITATGQRVTLRCSPRSGDLSVYWYQQSLDQGLQFLIQYYNGEERAKGNILERFSAQQFPDLHSELNLSSLELGDSALYFCASSVRDSLNEQFFGPGTRLTVL.

This clonotype was observed a handful of times. V and J are TRBV2 and TRBJ1-1, with 7 bases lining up with TRBD1. Looked up from germline, CDR1 is SNHLY and CDR2 is FYNNEI. This CDR3 is built from 17 residues. The J segment lost 0 bases and the V segment lost 7 bases, leaving 14 bases of the junction unmatched. This chain's CDR3 is CASTLFRGKKVNTEAFF. In DNA, the CDR3 is TGTGCCAGCACGTTATTCAGGGGGAAAAAGGTGAACACTGAAGCTTTCTTT.

The V and J genes are TRBV10-3 and TRBJ1-2, with unresolved D. V was pared by 7 bases and J by 2 bases, with 11 bases between. Germline assignment: CDR1 ENHRY and CDR2 SYGVKD. CDR3 size: 13 residues. CDR3 residues: CAIKEAANYGYTF. Written as DNA, the CDR3 is TGTGCCATCAAAGAGGCAGCAAACTATGGCTACACCTTC.

This sequence joins TRBV12-3 or TRBV12-4 and TRBJ1-2; D is unresolved. The CDR3 runs 12 residues. Trimming stripped 9 bases from V and 9 bases from J, with 17 bases between. The chain's CDR3 is CASTKIEQSYTF. As DNA, the CDR3 is TGTGCCAGTACCAAGATAGAGCAGAGCTACACCTTC.

This rearrangement joins TRBV5-6 to TRBJ2-6, with D possibly being TRBD1 (6 bases). V lost 4 bases to trimming and J lost 1 base, with 12 bases between them. Germline-derived CDR1 and CDR2 are SGHDT and YYEEEE. There are 16 residues in the CDR3. CDR3 loop: CASSLPTGSGANVLTF. The DNA for the CDR3 is TGTGCCAGCAGCCTTCCTACAGGGTCTGGGGCCAACGTCCTGACTTTC.

V and J are TRBV15 and TRBJ1-6, with D perhaps matching TRBD1 (6 bases). Trimming left V 9 bases short and J 9 bases short, with 12 bases between. The CDR3 is 12 residues long. Germline V lookup: CDR1 LNHNV, CDR2 YYDKDF (reference sequence). Written as DNA, the CDR3 is TGTGCCACGCGGGACACCTCTTCACCCCTCCACTTT. As protein: CATRDTSSPLHF.

This clonotype was seen a few times. The V gene is TRBV20-1, the J gene TRBJ1-2; 7 positions match TRBD1. From germline, CDR1 is DFQATT and CDR2 SNEGSKA (reference sequence). Unmatched junction bases numbered 3, after V lost 3 bases and J lost 8 bases. The CDR3 is 11 residues long. The CDR3 protein is CSARTGPGYTF. CDR3 DNA sequence: TGCAGTGCTAGGACAGGGCCCGGCTACACCTTC.

This clonotype occurred a few times. The chain combines TRBV5-6 with TRBJ1-1; 9 nucleotides match TRBD1. The germline CDR1 and CDR2 sequences are SGHDT and YYEEEE. CDR3 size: 14 residues. The V and J ends lost 4 bases and 7 bases, in that order; junction bases with no gene match: 8. The DNA of the CDR3 is TGTGCCAGCAGCCCGACAGGGGGGAAAATTGAAGCTTTCTTT. It is translated as CASSPTGGKIEAFF.

This clonotype was observed many times. The CDR3 bases are TGCAGTGCTACGGGACTAGCAGTAATTGACATTCAGTACTTC. As protein: CSATGLAVIDIQYF. V usage is TRBV20-1 and J usage is TRBJ2-4, with TRBD2 matching 9 bases. CDR1 is DFQATT, CDR2 SNEGSKA, per germline (reference sequence). CDR3 size: 14 residues. V dropped 4 bases and J dropped 8; count of bases not matched to a gene: 9.

Many counts were recorded for this clonotype. The genes are TRBV12-3 or TRBV12-4 and TRBJ1-2, with D hard to call. The germline V and J ends were trimmed by 3 bases and 6 bases, with 8 bases remaining between them. The CDR3 extends over 12 amino acids. CDR3 region: CASSFQENGYTF. The CDR3 DNA reads TGTGCCAGCAGTTTTCAAGAAAATGGCTACACCTTC.

The chain has TRBV7-2 and TRBJ2-5, with 10 bases matching TRBD2. The CDR3 is 15 residues long. The ends lost 7 bases at V and 5 bases at J; junction bases unmatched: 10. Germline V gene data show CDR1 as SGHTA and CDR2 as FQGNSA. In DNA form, the CDR3 reads TGTGCCAGCAATTTCGGGACTAGCGTCCTGGAGACCCAGTACTTC. Its protein product is CASNFGTSVLETQYF.

V usage is TRBV13 and J usage is TRBJ2-7; 7 positions agree with TRBD1. The CDR3 is 14 amino acids. V lost 5 bases and J lost 2; bases outside the gene matches: 6. Germline V lookup: CDR1 PRHDT, CDR2 FYEKMQ (reference sequence). CDR3: CASSPLDRAYEQYV. CDR3 coding DNA: TGTGCCAGCAGCCCACTTGACAGGGCCTACGAGCAGTACGTC.

This clonotype has a count of ten or more. The chain has TRBV11-2 and TRBJ2-3; no reliable D call. Germline values: CDR1 SGHAT, CDR2 FQNNGV. V gave up 1 base and J gave up 3 bases, with 8 bases separating them. The CDR3 consists of 14 residues. The CDR3 coding sequence is TGTGCCAGCAGCTTAGGGTCGAGGACAGATACGCAGTATTTT. Residues: CASSLGSRTDTQYF.

There are a few counts of this clonotype. The chain combines TRBV12-3 or TRBV12-4 with TRBJ1-3; D call uncertain. The ends were cut back, 6 bases at V and 1 base at J, with 10 bases in the middle. The CDR3 runs 14 residues. The CDR3 sequence is CASRPQDSGNTIYF. The DNA for the CDR3 is TGTGCCAGCAGGCCTCAGGATTCTGGAAACACCATATATTTT.

This clonotype was counted ten times or more. The chain combines TRBV5-1 with TRBJ2-3, with D possibly TRBD2 on 6 matching bases. Trimming cost V 2 bases and J 5 bases, with 12 bases left between them. The V gene's germline CDR1 is SGHRS and CDR2 YFSETQ. CDR3 size: 14 residues. DNA for the CDR3: TGCGCCAGCAGCTTTAGGGACTTTGGAGATACGCAGTATTTT. It translates to CASSFRDFGDTQYF.

This clonotype was detected many times. V usage is TRBV6-6 and J usage is TRBJ2-5; D remains unclear. The V gene lost 6 bases and the J gene lost 4 bases, with 12 bases spanning the gap. CDR3 length equals 13 residues. CDR1 is MNHNY and CDR2 is SVGAGI in the germline V gene (reference sequence). CDR3 amino acids: CASSPPVLETQYF. The DNA for the CDR3 is TGTGCCAGCAGCCCTCCGGTTCTAGAGACCCAGTACTTC.

This clonotype came up many times. The chain has TRBV12-3 or TRBV12-4 and TRBJ1-1; no reliable D call. The CDR3 sequence is 13 residues long. V lost 4 bases and J lost 3, with 9 bases in between. CDR3 sequence reads: CASSSQEDTEAFF. For the CDR3, the DNA is TGTGCCAGCAGTTCCCAGGAGGACACTGAAGCTTTCTTT.

This clonotype was counted a few times. The chain joins TRBV5-1 to TRBJ2-4; 12 bases are a match to TRBD1. V gave up 4 bases and J gave up 3 bases; unmatched junction bases: 11. The CDR3 covers 18 residues. CDR1 is SGHRS and CDR2 is YFSETQ in the germline V gene. CDR3 sequence (DNA): TGCGCCAGCAGCCTTTCCCCGGGACAGGGGGCAGTCAAAAACATTCAGTACTTC. Its protein is CASSLSPGQGAVKNIQYF.

In its sample, this clonotype was seen a few times. CDR3 region: CSATPRGVYEQYV. CDR3 DNA sequence: TGCAGTGCTACCCCCCGAGGCGTCTACGAGCAGTACGTC. This chain uses TRBV20-1 with TRBJ2-7; D remains unclear. V was clipped by 4 bases and J by 3 bases, with 13 bases between them. This CDR3 is built from 13 residues. Per the germline V gene, CDR1 is DFQATT and CDR2 is SNEGSKA (reference sequence).

This clonotype was seen many times. V gene TRBV4-1 combines with J gene TRBJ2-5; 7 bases are a match to TRBD1. With 5 bases clipped from V and 5 bases from J, the junction kept 14 bases outside the gene matches. The germline V gene encodes CDR1 MGHRA and CDR2 YSYEKL. The CDR3 loop spans 16 amino acids. The CDR3 DNA sequence: TGCGCCAGCAGCTCCGGGACAGCCAACTTCTATGAGACCCAGTACTTC. This encodes CASSSGTANFYETQYF.

V is TRBV7-8 and J is TRBJ2-1; D uncertain. V lost 5 bases to trimming and J lost 0 bases, with 8 bases between them. CDR1 SGHVS and CDR2 FQNEAQ come from the germline V gene. The CDR3 is 14 residues long. The CDR3 protein is CASSQRSSYNEQFF. The CDR3, as DNA: TGTGCCAGCAGCCAACGGAGCTCCTACAATGAGCAGTTCTTC.

This clonotype appeared a few times. The chain combines TRBV12-3 or TRBV12-4 with TRBJ2-1; TRBD2 aligns across 7 bases. V lost 3 bases and J lost 9; bases outside the gene matches: 5. CDR3 length: 13 residues. For the CDR3, the DNA is TGTGCCAGCAGTTTGACCCCGGGAGGTGAGCAGTTCTTC. Translated, it gives CASSLTPGGEQFF.

This clonotype has a count of ten or more. The rearrangement links TRBV20-1 to TRBJ2-4, with 16 bases lining up with TRBD2. V dropped 2 bases and J dropped 9; count of bases not matched to a gene: 22. Per germline, CDR1 DFQATT and CDR2 SNEGSKA (reference sequence). The CDR3 covers 21 residues. The CDR3 is CSARNPSGTSGRASLRTIQYF. CDR3 sequence (DNA): TGCAGTGCTAGAAATCCTTCCGGGACTAGCGGGAGGGCCAGTTTGCGAACCATTCAGTACTTC.

This clonotype was counted only a few times. V is TRBV6-1 and J is TRBJ2-7; 8 bases align to TRBD1. V shed 6 bases, J shed 3 bases, and the junction held 10 bases outside the gene matches. Germline V CDR1 and CDR2: MNHNS, SASEGT. This CDR3 has 15 residues. DNA of the CDR3: TGTGCCAGCAGAAGCCGGGACAGGTACTTCTACGAGCAGTACTTC. The encoded protein is CASRSRDRYFYEQYF.

This clonotype is medium-sized within its sample. The genes are TRBV7-2 and TRBJ2-7; 7 bases match TRBD1. This CDR3 spans 14 amino acids. In germline, CDR1 is SGHTA, CDR2 FQGNSA. V dropped 2 bases and J dropped 6; count of bases not matched to a gene: 7. The CDR3 DNA follows: TGTGCCAGCAGCTTATTGCAGGGGGTGGGCGAGCAGTACTTC. Translating it yields CASSLLQGVGEQYF.